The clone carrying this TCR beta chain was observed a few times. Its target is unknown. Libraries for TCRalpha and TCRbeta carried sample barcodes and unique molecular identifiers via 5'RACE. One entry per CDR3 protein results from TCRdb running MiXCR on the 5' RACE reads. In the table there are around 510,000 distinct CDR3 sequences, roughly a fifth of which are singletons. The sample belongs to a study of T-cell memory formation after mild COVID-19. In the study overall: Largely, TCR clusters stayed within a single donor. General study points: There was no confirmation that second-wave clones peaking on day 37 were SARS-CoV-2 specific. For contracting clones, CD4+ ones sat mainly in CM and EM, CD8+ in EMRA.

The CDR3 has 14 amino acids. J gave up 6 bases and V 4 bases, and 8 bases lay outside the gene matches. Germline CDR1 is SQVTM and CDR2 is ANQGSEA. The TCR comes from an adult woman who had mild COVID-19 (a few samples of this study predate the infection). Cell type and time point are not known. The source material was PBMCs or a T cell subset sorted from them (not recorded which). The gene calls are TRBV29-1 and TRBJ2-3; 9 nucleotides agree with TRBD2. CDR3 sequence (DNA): TGCAGCGTTGCGACTAGCGGCGTTGTGGATACGCAGTATTTT. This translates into CSVATSGVVDTQYF.